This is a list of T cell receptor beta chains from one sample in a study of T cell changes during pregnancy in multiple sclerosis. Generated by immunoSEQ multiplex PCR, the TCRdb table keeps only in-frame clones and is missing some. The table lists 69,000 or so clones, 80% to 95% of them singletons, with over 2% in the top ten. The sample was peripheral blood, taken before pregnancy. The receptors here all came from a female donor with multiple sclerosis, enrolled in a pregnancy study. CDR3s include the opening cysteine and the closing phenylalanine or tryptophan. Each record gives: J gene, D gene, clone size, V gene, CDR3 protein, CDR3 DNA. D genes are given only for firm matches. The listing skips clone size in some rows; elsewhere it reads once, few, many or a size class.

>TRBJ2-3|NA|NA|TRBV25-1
CASSESGVWADTQYF
TGTGCCAGCAGTGAATCAGGGGTTTGGGCAGATACGCAGTATTTT
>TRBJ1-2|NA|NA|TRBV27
CASSAFSQGRGYGYTF
TGTGCCAGCAGTGCCTTTTCACAGGGTAGAGGCTATGGCTACACCTTC
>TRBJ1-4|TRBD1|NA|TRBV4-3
CASSQTGRTGNEKLFF
TGCGCCAGCAGCCAAACGGGTCGGACAGGGAATGAAAAACTGTTTTTT
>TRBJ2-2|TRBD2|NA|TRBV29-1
CSVVASGNTGELFF
TGCAGCGTTGTAGCTAGCGGGAACACCGGGGAGCTGTTTTTT
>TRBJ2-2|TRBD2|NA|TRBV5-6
CASSFGLAGGPGELFF
TGTGCCAGCAGCTTTGGTCTAGCGGGAGGTCCCGGGGAGCTGTTTTTT
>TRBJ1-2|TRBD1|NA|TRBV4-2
CASSQDNRGDYGYTF
TGTGCCAGCAGCCAAGATAACAGGGGCGACTATGGCTACACCTTC
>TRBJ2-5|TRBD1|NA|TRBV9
CASSPTGGRTQYF
TGTGCCAGCAGCCCCACAGGGGGAAGGACCCAGTACTTC
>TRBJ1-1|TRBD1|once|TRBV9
CASSPYDRGRTEAFF
TGTGCCAGCAGCCCGTATGACAGGGGTCGCACTGAAGCTTTCTTT
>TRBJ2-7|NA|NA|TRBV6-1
CASSEGTANSYEQYF
TGTGCCAGCAGTGAAGGAACAGCAAACTCCTACGAGCAGTACTTC
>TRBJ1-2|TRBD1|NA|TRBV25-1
CASSDGTGRSYGYTF
TGTGCCAGCAGCGATGGGACAGGGAGATCCTATGGCTACACCTTC
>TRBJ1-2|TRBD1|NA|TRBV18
CASSLRDRTFHANYGYTF
TGTGCCAGCTCACTACGGGACAGAACTTTCCATGCTAACTATGGCTACACCTTC
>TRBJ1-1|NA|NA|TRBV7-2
CASSLAKSLNTEAFF
TGTGCCAGCAGCTTAGCTAAATCTCTGAACACTGAAGCTTTCTTT
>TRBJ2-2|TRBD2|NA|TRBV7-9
CASSRTSRNTGELFF
TGTGCCAGCAGCCGGACTAGTAGGAACACCGGGGAGCTGTTTTTT
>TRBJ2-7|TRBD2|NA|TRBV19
CASSPIHGTSYYEQYF
TGTGCCAGTAGTCCGATACACGGGACTAGCTACTACGAGCAGTACTTC
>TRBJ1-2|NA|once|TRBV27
CASRDSRIYGYTF
TGTGCCAGCAGGGACAGTAGGATCTATGGCTACACCTTC
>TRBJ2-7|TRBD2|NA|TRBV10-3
CAISESGGRELEQYF
TGTGCCATCAGTGAGTCTGGTGGGAGGGAACTCGAGCAGTACTTC
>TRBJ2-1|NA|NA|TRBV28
CASSLLGGGGSNEQFF
TGTGCCAGCAGTCTTCTGGGGGGAGGAGGGTCCAATGAGCAGTTCTTC
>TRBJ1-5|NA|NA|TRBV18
CASSPGGGFDQPQHF
TGTGCCAGCTCACCAGGGGGCGGGTTTGATCAGCCCCAGCATTTT
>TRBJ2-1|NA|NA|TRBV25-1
CASGRWAQNEQFF
TGTGCCAGCGGTCGTTGGGCACAAAATGAGCAGTTCTTC
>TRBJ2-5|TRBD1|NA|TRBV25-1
CASSMPGTGGETQYF
TGTGCCAGCAGTATGCCCGGGACAGGGGGAGAGACCCAGTACTTC
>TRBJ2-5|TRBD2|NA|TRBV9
CASSPTSGVGGLQTQYF
TGTGCCAGCAGCCCGACTAGCGGAGTGGGGGGATTGCAGACCCAGTACTTC
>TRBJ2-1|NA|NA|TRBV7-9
CASSPGEAGPYNEQFF
TGTGCCAGCAGCCCTGGAGAGGCGGGACCGTACAATGAGCAGTTCTTC
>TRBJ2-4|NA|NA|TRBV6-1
CASSQNRENIQYF
TGTGCCAGCAGTCAAAACAGGGAAAACATTCAGTACTTC
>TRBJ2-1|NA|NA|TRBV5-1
CASSLGNSGYNEQFF
TGCGCCAGCAGCTTGGGAAATAGCGGATACAATGAGCAGTTCTTC
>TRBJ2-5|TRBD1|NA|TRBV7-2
CASSLAPTGSETQYF
TGTGCCAGCAGCTTAGCTCCGACAGGGTCCGAGACCCAGTACTTC
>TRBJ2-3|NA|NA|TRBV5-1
CASSLTGQDTQYF
TGCGCCAGCAGCTTGACAGGGCAAGATACGCAGTATTTT
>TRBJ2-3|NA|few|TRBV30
CAWSDDVMRQRTDTQYF
TGTGCCTGGAGTGACGACGTTATGAGACAGCGCACAGATACGCAGTATTTT
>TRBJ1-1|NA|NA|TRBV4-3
CASSQERLGDQAFF
TGCGCCAGCAGCCAAGAACGGCTGGGCGACCAAGCTTTCTTT
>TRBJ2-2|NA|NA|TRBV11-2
CASSLRSLGWELFF
TGTGCCAGCAGCCTAAGGTCGCTGGGCTGGGAGCTGTTTTTT
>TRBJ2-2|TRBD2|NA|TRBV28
CASLTSGTGELFF
TGTGCCAGCTTGACTAGCGGAACCGGGGAGCTGTTTTTT
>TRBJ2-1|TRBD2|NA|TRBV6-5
CASRQTSGRAHEQFF
TGTGCCAGCAGACAGACTAGCGGGAGGGCCCATGAGCAGTTCTTC
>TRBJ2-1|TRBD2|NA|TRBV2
CASSEREGMNEQFF
TGTGCCAGCAGTGAGCGGGAGGGGATGAATGAGCAGTTCTTC
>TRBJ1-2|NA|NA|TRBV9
CASTPGGYGYTF
TGTGCCAGCACCCCGGGGGGCTATGGCTACACCTTC
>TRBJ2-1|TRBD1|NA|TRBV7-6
CASSTVQGDNEQFF
TGTGCCAGCAGCACCGTTCAGGGGGACAATGAGCAGTTCTTC
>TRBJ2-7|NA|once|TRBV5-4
CASSLYGGGSSYEQYF
TGTGCCAGCAGCTTGTACGGGGGTGGTAGCTCCTACGAGCAGTACTTC
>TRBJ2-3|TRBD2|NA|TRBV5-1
CASSFPWREKSDTQYF
TGCGCCAGCAGCTTCCCATGGCGGGAGAAGTCAGATACGCAGTATTTT
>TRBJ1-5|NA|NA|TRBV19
CASSAPGGNQPQHF
TGTGCCAGTAGTGCCCCAGGGGGCAATCAGCCCCAGCATTTT
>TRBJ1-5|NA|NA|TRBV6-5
CASSQNRGSNQPQHF
TGTGCCAGCAGCCAAAACCGGGGGAGCAATCAGCCCCAGCATTTT
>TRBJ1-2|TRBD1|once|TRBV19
CASRTTGTANYGYTF
TGTGCCAGTAGAACTACCGGGACAGCTAACTATGGCTACACCTTC
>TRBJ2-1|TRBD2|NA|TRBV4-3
CASSQDYGGSYNEQFF
TGCGCCAGCAGCCAAGATTACGGGGGGAGCTACAATGAGCAGTTCTTC
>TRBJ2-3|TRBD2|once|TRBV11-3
CASSLGLTSGGLTDTQYF
TGTGCCAGCAGCTTAGGGCTGACTAGCGGGGGCCTCACAGATACGCAGTATTTT
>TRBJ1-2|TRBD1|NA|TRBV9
CASSVGTGVYGYTF
TGTGCCAGCAGCGTTGGGACAGGGGTCTATGGCTACACCTTC
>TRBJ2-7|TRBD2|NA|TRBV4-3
CASSQDLAGGTYEQYF
TGCGCCAGCAGCCAAGATCTAGCGGGAGGGACCTACGAGCAGTACTTC
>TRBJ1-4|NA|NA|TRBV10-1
CASKRGGLGEKLFF
TGCGCCAGCAAGAGGGGGGGCTTAGGGGAAAAACTGTTTTTT
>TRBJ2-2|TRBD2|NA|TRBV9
CASSATGLAGGVGTGELFF
TGTGCCAGCAGCGCCACCGGACTAGCGGGGGGGGTTGGCACCGGGGAGCTGTTTTTT
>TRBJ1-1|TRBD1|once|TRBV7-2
CASSLVLRGRWNTEAFF
TGTGCCAGCAGCTTAGTCCTCAGGGGGCGCTGGAACACTGAAGCTTTCTTT
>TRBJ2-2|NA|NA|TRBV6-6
CASRGTSERTGELFF
TGTGCCAGCAGAGGGACATCGGAACGGACCGGGGAGCTGTTTTTT
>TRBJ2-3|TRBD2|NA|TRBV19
CASSITRTSGMGGTDTQYF
TGTGCCAGTAGTATCACACGGACTAGCGGGATGGGGGGCACAGATACGCAGTATTTT
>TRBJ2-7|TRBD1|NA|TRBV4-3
CASSQGIGGPSEQYF
TGCGCCAGCAGCCAAGGGATAGGGGGCCCCAGCGAGCAGTACTTC
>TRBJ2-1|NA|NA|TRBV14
CASSQANRVLEQFF
TGTGCCAGCAGCCAAGCTAACAGGGTGTTGGAGCAGTTCTTC
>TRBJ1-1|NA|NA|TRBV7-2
CASSPRQIMNTEAFF
TGTGCCAGCAGCCCCAGACAGATCATGAACACTGAAGCTTTCTTT
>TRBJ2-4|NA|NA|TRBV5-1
CASSFENPTLSQYF
TGCGCCAGCAGCTTCGAAAACCCAACCCTAAGTCAGTACTTC
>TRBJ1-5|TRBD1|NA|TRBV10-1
CATSPGTVHQPQHF
TGCGCCACGAGCCCCGGGACAGTACATCAGCCCCAGCATTTT
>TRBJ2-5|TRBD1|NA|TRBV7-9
CASSRSTGAETQYF
TGTGCCAGCAGCCGATCGACAGGGGCAGAGACCCAGTACTTC
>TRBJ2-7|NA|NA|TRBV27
CASSPSGYQSPYEQYF
TGTGCCAGCAGTCCCAGCGGTTATCAATCCCCCTACGAGCAGTACTTC